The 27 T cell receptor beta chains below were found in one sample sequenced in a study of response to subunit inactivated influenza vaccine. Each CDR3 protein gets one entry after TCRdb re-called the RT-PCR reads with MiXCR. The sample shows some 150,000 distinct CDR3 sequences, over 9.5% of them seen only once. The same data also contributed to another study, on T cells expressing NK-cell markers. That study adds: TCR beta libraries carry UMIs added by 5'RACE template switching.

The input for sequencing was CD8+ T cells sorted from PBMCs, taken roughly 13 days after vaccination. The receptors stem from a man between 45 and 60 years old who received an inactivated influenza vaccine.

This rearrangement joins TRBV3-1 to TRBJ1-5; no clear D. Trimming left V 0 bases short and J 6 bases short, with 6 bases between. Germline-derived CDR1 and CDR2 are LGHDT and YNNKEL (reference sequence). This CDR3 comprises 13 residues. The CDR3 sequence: CASSQDPGQPQHF. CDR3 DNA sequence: TGTGCCAGCAGCCAAGATCCAGGTCAGCCCCAGCATTTT.

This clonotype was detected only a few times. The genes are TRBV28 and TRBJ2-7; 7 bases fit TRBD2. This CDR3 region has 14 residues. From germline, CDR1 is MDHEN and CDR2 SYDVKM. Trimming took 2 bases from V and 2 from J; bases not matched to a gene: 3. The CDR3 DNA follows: TGTGCCAGCAGTTTAAGCGGGGCCACCTACGAGCAGTACTTC. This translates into CASSLSGATYEQYF.

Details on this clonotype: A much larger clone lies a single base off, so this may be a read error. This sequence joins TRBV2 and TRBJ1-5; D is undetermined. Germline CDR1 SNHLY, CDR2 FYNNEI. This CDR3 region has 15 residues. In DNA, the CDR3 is TGTGCCAGCAACCAGGCCTATGATAGCAATCAGCCCCGGCATTTT. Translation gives CASNQAYDSNQPRHF.

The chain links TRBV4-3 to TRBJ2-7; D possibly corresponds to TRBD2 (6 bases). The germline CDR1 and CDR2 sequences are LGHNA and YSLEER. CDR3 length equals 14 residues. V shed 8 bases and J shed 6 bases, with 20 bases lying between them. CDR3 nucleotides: TGCGCCAGCGGGGACTCCTTTGAGGAAGGCGAGCAGTACTTC. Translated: CASGDSFEEGEQYF.

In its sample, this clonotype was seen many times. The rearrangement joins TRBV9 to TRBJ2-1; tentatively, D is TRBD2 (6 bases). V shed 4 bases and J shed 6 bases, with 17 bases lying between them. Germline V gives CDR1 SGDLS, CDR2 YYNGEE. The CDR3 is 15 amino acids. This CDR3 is CASSPWASEGNEQFF. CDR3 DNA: TGTGCCAGCAGCCCTTGGGCTAGCGAAGGCAATGAGCAGTTCTTC.

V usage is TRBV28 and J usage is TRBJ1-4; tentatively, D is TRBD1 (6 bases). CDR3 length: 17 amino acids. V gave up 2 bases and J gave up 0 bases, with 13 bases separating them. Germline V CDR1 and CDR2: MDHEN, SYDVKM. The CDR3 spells CASSLTSGDPTNEKLFF. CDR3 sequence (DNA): TGTGCCAGCAGTTTAACTTCAGGGGACCCAACTAATGAAAAACTGTTTTTT.

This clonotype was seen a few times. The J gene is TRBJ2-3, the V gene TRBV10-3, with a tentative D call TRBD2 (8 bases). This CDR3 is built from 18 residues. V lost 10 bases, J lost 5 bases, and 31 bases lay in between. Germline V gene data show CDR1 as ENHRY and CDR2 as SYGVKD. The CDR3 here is CATGGGQTGTRLKDTQYF. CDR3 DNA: TGTGCCACCGGGGGGGGACAGACCGGGACTAGGTTGAAAGATACGCAGTATTTT.

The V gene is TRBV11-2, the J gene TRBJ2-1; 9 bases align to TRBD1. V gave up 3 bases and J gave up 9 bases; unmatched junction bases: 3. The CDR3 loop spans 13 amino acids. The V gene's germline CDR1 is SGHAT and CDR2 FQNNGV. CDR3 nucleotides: TGTGCCAGCAGCTTTGGACAGGGGTTTGAGCAGTTCTTC. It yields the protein CASSFGQGFEQFF.

Here the CDR3 reads CASSPNWNEQFF. CDR3 DNA: TGTGCCAGCAGTCCCAATTGGAATGAGCAGTTCTTC. The chain combines TRBV27 with TRBJ2-1; D gene ambiguous. The CDR3 has 12 amino acids. Per the germline V gene, CDR1 is MNHEY and CDR2 is SMNVEV (reference sequence). With 5 bases removed from V and 7 bases from J, the gap between germline ends came to 9 bases.

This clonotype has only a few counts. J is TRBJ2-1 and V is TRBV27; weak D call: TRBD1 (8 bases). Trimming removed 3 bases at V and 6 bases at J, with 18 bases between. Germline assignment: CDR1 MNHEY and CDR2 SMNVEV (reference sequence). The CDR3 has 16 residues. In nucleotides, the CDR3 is TGTGCCAGCAGTTTTATTACAGGGGGGGTTAGCAATGAGCAGTTCTTC. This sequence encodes CASSFITGGVSNEQFF.

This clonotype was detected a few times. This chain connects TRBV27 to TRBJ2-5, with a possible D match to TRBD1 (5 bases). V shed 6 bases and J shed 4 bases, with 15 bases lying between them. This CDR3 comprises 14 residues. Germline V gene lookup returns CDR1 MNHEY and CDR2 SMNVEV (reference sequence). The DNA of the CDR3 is TGTGCCAGCAGAAATACAGGAGACCGAGAGACCCAGTACTTC. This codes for CASRNTGDRETQYF.

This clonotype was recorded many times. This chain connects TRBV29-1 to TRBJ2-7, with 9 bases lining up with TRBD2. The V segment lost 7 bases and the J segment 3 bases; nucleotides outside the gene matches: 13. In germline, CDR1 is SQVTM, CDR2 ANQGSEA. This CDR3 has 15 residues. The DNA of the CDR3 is TGCAGCGCAAAAACAGAGGGACTAGCCTTCTACGAGCAGTACTTC. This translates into CSAKTEGLAFYEQYF.

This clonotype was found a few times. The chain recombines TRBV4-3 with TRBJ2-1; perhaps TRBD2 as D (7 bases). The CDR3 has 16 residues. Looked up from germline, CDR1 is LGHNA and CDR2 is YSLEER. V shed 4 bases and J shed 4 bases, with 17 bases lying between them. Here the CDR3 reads CASSRGGLTIYNEQFF. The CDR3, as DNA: TGCGCCAGCAGCCGAGGGGGACTAACAATTTACAATGAGCAGTTCTTC.

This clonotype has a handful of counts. This chain's CDR3 is CATSRTSGTYNEQFF. The CDR3 nucleotides read TGTGCCACCAGCAGGACTAGCGGGACCTACAATGAGCAGTTCTTC. This sequence joins TRBV15 and TRBJ2-1, with 11 bases fitting TRBD2. The V and J ends lost 3 bases and 2 bases, in that order; junction bases with no gene match: 0. This CDR3 has 15 amino acids. Germline values: CDR1 LNHNV, CDR2 YYDKDF (reference sequence).

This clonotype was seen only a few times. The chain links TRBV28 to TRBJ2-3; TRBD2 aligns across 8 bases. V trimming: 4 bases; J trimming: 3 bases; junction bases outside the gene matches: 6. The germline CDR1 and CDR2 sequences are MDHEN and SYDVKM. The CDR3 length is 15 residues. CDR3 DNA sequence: TGTGCCAGCAGTTCCCTCAGCGGGAGTACAGATACGCAGTATTTT. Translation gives CASSSLSGSTDTQYF.

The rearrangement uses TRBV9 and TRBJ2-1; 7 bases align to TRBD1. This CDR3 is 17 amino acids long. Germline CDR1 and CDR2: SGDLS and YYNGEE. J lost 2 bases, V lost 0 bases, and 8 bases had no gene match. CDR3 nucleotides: TGTGCCAGCAGCGTAGTAGGTCGACAGGGTCCCTACAATGAGCAGTTCTTC. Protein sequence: CASSVVGRQGPYNEQFF.

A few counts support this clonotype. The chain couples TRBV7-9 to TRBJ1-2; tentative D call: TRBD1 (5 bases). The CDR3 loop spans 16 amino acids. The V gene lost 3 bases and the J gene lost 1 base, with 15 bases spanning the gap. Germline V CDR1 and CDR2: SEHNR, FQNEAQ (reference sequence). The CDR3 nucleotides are TGTGCCAGCAGCTTTGCCGACAGTCCGTATAACTATGGCTACACCTTC. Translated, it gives CASSFADSPYNYGYTF.

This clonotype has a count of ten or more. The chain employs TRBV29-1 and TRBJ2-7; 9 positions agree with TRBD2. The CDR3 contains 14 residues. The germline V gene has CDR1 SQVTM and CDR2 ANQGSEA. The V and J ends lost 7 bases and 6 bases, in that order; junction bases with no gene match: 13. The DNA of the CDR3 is TGCAGCGCTAGTAGCGGGAGCGCCTACTTCGAGCAGTACTTC. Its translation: CSASSGSAYFEQYF.

The CDR3 nucleotides are TGCGCCAGCAGCTGGGAACAGGGGACCTACACTGAAGCTTTCTTT. Translated, it gives CASSWEQGTYTEAFF. V usage is TRBV5-1 and J usage is TRBJ1-1, with TRBD1 matching 7 bases. The V gene's germline CDR1 is SGHRS and CDR2 YFSETQ. The CDR3 has 15 amino acids. J was trimmed by 3 bases and V by 3 bases; bases with no gene match: 8.

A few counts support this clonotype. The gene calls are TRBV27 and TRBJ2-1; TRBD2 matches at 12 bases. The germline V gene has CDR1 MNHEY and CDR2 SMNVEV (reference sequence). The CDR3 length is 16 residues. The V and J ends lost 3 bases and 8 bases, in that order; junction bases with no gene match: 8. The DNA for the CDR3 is TGTGCCAGCAGTTTTCTATCTGCTAGCGGGGGGGATGAGCAGTTCTTC. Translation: CASSFLSASGGDEQFF.

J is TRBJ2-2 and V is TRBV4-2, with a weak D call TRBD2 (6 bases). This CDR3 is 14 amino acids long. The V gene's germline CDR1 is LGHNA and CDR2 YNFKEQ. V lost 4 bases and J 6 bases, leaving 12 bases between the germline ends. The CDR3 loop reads CASSPRWGAGELFF. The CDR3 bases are TGTGCCAGCAGCCCTCGCTGGGGGGCCGGGGAGCTGTTTTTT.

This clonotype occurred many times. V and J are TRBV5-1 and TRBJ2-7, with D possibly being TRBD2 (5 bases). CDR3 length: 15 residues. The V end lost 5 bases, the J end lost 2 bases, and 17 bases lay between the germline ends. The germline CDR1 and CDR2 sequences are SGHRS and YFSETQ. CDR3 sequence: CASSSDIGVPYEQYF. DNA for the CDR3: TGCGCCAGCAGTTCTGACATCGGGGTGCCCTACGAGCAGTACTTC.

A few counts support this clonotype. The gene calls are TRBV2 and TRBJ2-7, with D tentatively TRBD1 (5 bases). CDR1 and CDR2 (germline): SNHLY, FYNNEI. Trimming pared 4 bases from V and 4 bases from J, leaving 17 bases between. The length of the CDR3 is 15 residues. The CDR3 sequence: CASSVRGSRSYEQYF. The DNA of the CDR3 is TGTGCCAGCAGTGTTAGGGGTTCTCGGTCATACGAGCAGTACTTC.

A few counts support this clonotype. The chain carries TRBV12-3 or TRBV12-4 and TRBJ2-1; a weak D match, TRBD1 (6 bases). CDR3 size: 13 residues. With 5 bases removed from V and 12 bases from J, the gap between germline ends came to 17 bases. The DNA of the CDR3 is TGTGCCAGCAGTACTCGATGGGGACATGGGCAGTTCTTC. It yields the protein CASSTRWGHGQFF.

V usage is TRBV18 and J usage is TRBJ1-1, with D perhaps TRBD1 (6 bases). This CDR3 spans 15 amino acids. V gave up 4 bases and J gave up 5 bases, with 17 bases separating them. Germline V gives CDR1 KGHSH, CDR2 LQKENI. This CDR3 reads CASSRPVQGLTEAFF. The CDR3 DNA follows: TGTGCCAGCTCACGGCCAGTACAGGGCCTAACTGAAGCTTTCTTT. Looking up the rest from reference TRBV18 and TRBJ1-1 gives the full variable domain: NAGVMQNPRHLVRRRGQEARLRCSPMKGHSHVYWYRQLPEEGLKFMVYLQKENIIDESGMPKERFSAEFPKEGPSILRIQQVVRGDSAAYFCASSRPVQGLTEAFFGQGTRLTVV.

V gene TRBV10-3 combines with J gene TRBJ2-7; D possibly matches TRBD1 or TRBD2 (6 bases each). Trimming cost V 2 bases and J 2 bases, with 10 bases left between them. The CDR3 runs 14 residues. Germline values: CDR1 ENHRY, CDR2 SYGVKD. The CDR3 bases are TGTGCCATCAGTGAGACAGGGAGGACCTACGAGCAGTACTTC. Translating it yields CAISETGRTYEQYF.

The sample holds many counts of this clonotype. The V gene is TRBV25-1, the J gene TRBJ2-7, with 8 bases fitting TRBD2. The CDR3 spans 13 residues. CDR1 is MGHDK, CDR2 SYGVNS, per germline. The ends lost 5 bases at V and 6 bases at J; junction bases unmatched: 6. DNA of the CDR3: TGTGCCAGCAGTAGCGGGAGTATTTCCGAGCAGTACTTC. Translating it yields CASSSGSISEQYF.